This T cell receptor (beta chain) was retrieved from a study of long-term antiretroviral therapy in people with HIV. Germline lookup yields CDR1 SGHTA and CDR2 FQGNSA. V was pared by 7 bases and J by 9 bases, with 16 bases between. The length of the CDR3 is 14 residues. From each donor, at least one pre-ART PBMC sample and at least two post-ART PBMC samples were obtained. Survey-level resolution applied to immunoSEQ assay v3.0. Libraries were prepared by immunoSEQ multiplex PCR; TCRdb keeps only in-frame clonotypes and omits some of them. The sample contains about 28,000 clones, approximately 83% of which appear only once. The study's findings and limits: Someone took the blood between the mid-2000s and the late 2010s, maybe while older ART regimens were in use.

A remark on this clone: Its antigen is currently unknown.

This receptor was obtained from a young man with HIV. The genes are TRBV7-2 and TRBJ1-6; a weak D match, TRBD1 (6 bases). This specimen consisted of unsorted PBMCs, obtained 0.8 years before starting antiretroviral therapy. The chain's CDR3 is CASTEGGGTSPLHF. CDR3 coding DNA: TGTGCCAGCACCGAAGGGGGGGGAACTTCACCCCTCCACTTT.